This T cell receptor beta chain stems from a study of Ad26.COV2.S vaccination and SARS-CoV-2 variants. The study, taken as a whole, reports: Researchers cautioned that TCR breadth and depth analyses may have underestimated total T cell responses.

Remarks on this clone: The antigen is undetermined.

Treatment given: some 19 received Ad26.COV2.S at low or high dose, single or two shots; a few received placebo; per-sample allocation not given. Sampling was performed 63 days after the first vaccine or placebo injection. The repertoire was sequenced with immunoSEQ multiplex PCR; TCRdb's copy has only in-frame clones and lacks some. The sample consists of 410,000 or so clones, over 80% of them appearing once. The sequencing used peripheral blood, collected in a trial of Ad26.COV2.S vaccine versus placebo. This TCR derives from a person aged 18-65 years who received the Ad26.COV2.S COVID-19 vaccine or a placebo.

The CDR3 sequence is CSVGVSGGEQYF. CDR3 DNA: TGCAGCGTTGGCGTTAGCGGGGGGGAGCAGTACTTC. The J gene is TRBJ2-7, the V gene TRBV29-1, with 10 bases lining up with TRBD2. This CDR3 has 12 amino acids. Per germline, CDR1 SQVTM and CDR2 ANQGSEA. The V segment lost 4 bases and the J segment 7 bases; nucleotides outside the gene matches: 4.